A selection of T cell receptor beta chains follows, all from one sample in a study of shared clonotypes between healthy human individuals. Clones were read by immunoSEQ multiplex PCR, and TCRdb kept only the in-frame ones, dropping some. The table shows more than 1,200,000 clones, with about 98.5% occurring only once. The sequencing input was naive CD4+ T cells sorted from blood. These receptors all come from a man aged 25 to 40 in good health. Both conserved end residues are part of each CDR3. For some rows the clone size is stated as once, few or many, or as a class when expanded; others skip it.

v_call	j_call	clone_size	cdr3_aa
TRBV25-1	TRBJ2-1	NA	CASSTPGGARNEQFF
TRBV5-1	TRBJ2-1	NA	CASSLTSGTSGRNEQFF
TRBV5-1	TRBJ1-3	NA	CASSLVGDSNTIYF
TRBV28	TRBJ1-2	NA	CASSLGGRRSNYGYTF
TRBV29-1	TRBJ2-4	NA	CSAYRGNIQYF
TRBV30	TRBJ2-5	NA	CAWSRAPRAVKETQYF
TRBV2	TRBJ1-3	NA	CASRPGEIFTYTGNTIYF
TRBV5-4	TRBJ2-6	NA	CASSRKSGPSGANVLTF
TRBV14	TRBJ2-1	NA	CASSPSGRGRDEQFF
TRBV6-1	TRBJ2-1	NA	CASTFGSQGRPEQFF
TRBV19	TRBJ2-2	NA	CASSTRLAGELFF
TRBV6-1	TRBJ1-3	NA	CASRISSGNTIYF
TRBV30	TRBJ2-1	once	CAWSGRHVGLASNEQFF
TRBV27	TRBJ2-2	NA	CASRARRAPNTGELFF
TRBV5-4	TRBJ2-5	NA	CASSLARLQETQYF
TRBV7-9	TRBJ2-7	NA	CASSLGQYEQYF
TRBV15	TRBJ2-7	NA	CATSRERVAREQYF
TRBV2	TRBJ2-3	NA	CASSGLAGPTDTQYF
TRBV28	TRBJ1-1	NA	CASSLWAGSGRTEAFF
TRBV25-1	TRBJ2-1	NA	CASSQDGTPFVEQFF
TRBV6-5	TRBJ1-2	NA	CASSSYRGHGYTF